This TCR beta chain came from a study of OX40 agonist ivuxolimab in advanced cancers. Libraries were prepared by immunoSEQ multiplex PCR; TCRdb keeps only in-frame clonotypes and omits some of them. The sample yields about 64,000 clones, 70% to 90% seen once. The length of the CDR3 is 13 residues. J gave up 5 bases and V 7 bases, and 4 bases lay outside the gene matches. CDR1 is SGHNT and CDR2 is YYREEE in the germline V gene (reference sequence). The chain combines TRBV5-4 with TRBJ2-7; 12 bases are a match to TRBD2. This TCR was recovered from an adult with an advanced solid tumor such as melanoma, head and neck, liver or kidney cancer. The sample consisted of CD4+ or CD8+ T cells sorted from blood, taken in a trial of the OX40 agonist ivuxolimab. The CDR3 loop is CASWLAGGNEQYF. The CDR3 nucleotides are TGTGCCAGCTGGCTAGCGGGAGGGAACGAGCAGTACTTC. Full variable domain (rest looked up from reference TRBV5-4 and TRBJ2-7): ETGVTQSPTHLIKTRGQQVTLRCSSQSGHNTVSWYQQALGQGPQFIFQYYREEENGRGNFPPRFSGLQFPNYSSELNVNALELDDSALYLCASWLAGGNEQYFGPGTRLTVT.